A single sample gave rise to the 20 T cell receptor beta chains below, sequenced in a study of beta chain features in type 1 diabetes. General study results and limits: Type 1 diabetes patients had TCRB CDR3s that were shorter (moderately but significantly so) in all four CD4+ subsets.

These receptors have no known antigen. The isolated RNA, all of it, was reverse transcribed, so expressed TCRB transcripts were what got sequenced. Using immunoSEQ multiplex PCR, the repertoire was profiled, and TCRdb retains in-frame clones only, with some absent. The sample contains 300,000 to 400,000 clones, 8.5% to 10% of which appear only once. The source material was central memory CD4+ T cells from blood. The receptors shown here come from a man aged 25 to 40 with type 1 diabetes.

This clone was seen only a few times. The chain employs TRBV15 and TRBJ2-7; 11 bases line up with TRBD2. CDR1 and CDR2 from the germline V gene are LNHNV and YYDKDF (reference sequence). The CDR3 is 15 residues long. V shed 3 bases, J shed 0 bases, and the junction held 1 base outside the gene matches. The CDR3 loop reads CATSSGLAGSYEQYF. In nucleotides, the CDR3 is TGTGCCACCAGCAGTGGACTAGCGGGCTCCTACGAGCAGTACTTC.

The rearrangement uses TRBV27 and TRBJ2-2, with D possibly being TRBD1 or TRBD2 (5 bases each). The CDR3 runs 15 residues. The germline CDR1 and CDR2 sequences are MNHEY and SMNVEV (reference sequence). With 6 bases removed from V and 5 bases from J, the gap between germline ends came to 16 bases. CDR3: CASSSDAWGTGELFF. As DNA, the CDR3 is TGTGCCAGCAGCTCTGACGCTTGGGGGACCGGGGAGCTGTTTTTT.

The chain carries TRBV11-2 and TRBJ1-5, with unresolved D. Germline V gene data show CDR1 as SGHAT and CDR2 as FQNNGV. The V gene lost 2 bases and the J gene lost 7 bases, with 9 bases spanning the gap. This CDR3 contains 13 residues. CDR3 sequence reads: CASSLWGEQPQHF. The CDR3 coding sequence is TGTGCCAGCAGCTTATGGGGTGAGCAGCCCCAGCATTTT.

This clone turned up a few times. The V and J genes are TRBV5-1 and TRBJ2-2; 12 bases are a match to TRBD2. CDR1 and CDR2 from the germline V gene are SGHRS and YFSETQ. V dropped 3 bases and J dropped 3; count of bases not matched to a gene: 3. This CDR3 has 16 amino acids. The CDR3 nucleotides are TGCGCCAGCAGCTCCGGACTAGCGGGGCACACCGGGGAGCTGTTTTTT. As protein: CASSSGLAGHTGELFF.

This clone was recorded a few times. The chain employs TRBV6-5 and TRBJ2-7; D is perhaps TRBD2 (6 bases). CDR1 is MNHEY and CDR2 is SVGAGI in the germline V gene. The CDR3 loop spans 14 amino acids. Trimming removed 5 bases at V and 2 bases at J, with 13 bases between. The CDR3 DNA reads TGTGCCAGCAGTCGTGTGGAGGGAACCTACGAGCAGTACTTC. Residues: CASSRVEGTYEQYF.

This clone turned up a few times. In DNA form, the CDR3 reads TGTGCCAGCAGCTTTAGGGTTAACTATGGCTACACCTTC. Translated, it gives CASSFRVNYGYTF. The chain combines TRBV12-1 with TRBJ1-2. TRBV12-1 is an annotated pseudogene. The CDR3 runs 13 residues.

The V call is TRBV29-1, the J call TRBJ2-1, with D unresolved. Germline values: CDR1 SQVTM, CDR2 ANQGSEA. Trimming removed 4 bases from V and 0 bases from J, with 4 bases in between. The CDR3 spans 12 residues. The CDR3 DNA follows: TGCAGCGTTGGGCGCTCCTACAATGAGCAGTTCTTC. It is translated as CSVGRSYNEQFF.

This clone showed up many times. The rearrangement links TRBV4-3 to TRBJ2-7; D is unclear. Trimming cost V 3 bases and J 0 bases, with 15 bases left between them. The CDR3 has 16 amino acids. The germline CDR1 and CDR2 sequences are LGHNA and YSLEER. In DNA form, the CDR3 reads TGCGCCAGCAGCCAGATGACAAGGTCCCCCTCCTACGAGCAGTACTTC. Its translation is CASSQMTRSPSYEQYF.

V and J are TRBV6-5 and TRBJ2-5; D remains ambiguous. The CDR3 runs to 13 residues. Per germline, CDR1 MNHEY and CDR2 SVGAGI. Deletions cut 6 bases from V and 4 bases from J, with 12 bases between. CDR3 DNA: TGTGCCAGCAGCCATATGGTCGGAGAGACCCAGTACTTC. It encodes CASSHMVGETQYF.

V is TRBV7-2 and J is TRBJ2-2, with 9 positions matching TRBD2. The trim removed 1 base at V and 1 base at J, leaving 4 bases unmatched. Germline CDR1 and CDR2: SGHTA and FQGNSA. The CDR3 has 17 amino acids. The CDR3 loop reads CASSLGLLAGNTGELFF. The CDR3 region has the DNA TGTGCCAGCAGCTTAGGGTTACTAGCGGGGAACACCGGGGAGCTGTTTTTT.

This clone was detected a few times. The CDR3 protein is CASSLGQVSYEQYF. CDR3 DNA: TGTGCCAGCAGCTTAGGACAGGTGTCCTACGAGCAGTACTTC. This chain links TRBV7-9 with TRBJ2-7, with D tentatively TRBD1 (6 bases). CDR1 is SEHNR and CDR2 is FQNEAQ in the germline V gene (reference sequence). Trimming took 1 base from V and 1 from J, leaving 8 bases between them. CDR3 length equals 14 residues.

The V call is TRBV19, the J call TRBJ2-6; D unresolved. The CDR3 contains 18 residues. V lost 3 bases, J lost 1 base, and 16 bases lay in between. Germline CDR1 reads LNHDA; CDR2 reads SQIVND (reference sequence). CDR3 sequence reads: CASSIRQRPISGANVLTF. CDR3 nucleotide sequence: TGTGCCAGTAGTATTAGGCAGAGGCCCATTTCTGGGGCCAACGTCCTGACTTTC.

This clone turned up a few times. The J gene is TRBJ2-1, the V gene TRBV6-5; no firm D call. This CDR3 is 14 amino acids long. Germline CDR1 reads MNHEY; CDR2 reads SVGAGI. V was pared by 5 bases and J by 4 bases, with 12 bases between. Written as DNA, the CDR3 is TGTGCCAGCAGTGAGTGGTGGTCATACAATGAGCAGTTCTTC. This translates into CASSEWWSYNEQFF.

This chain connects TRBV9 to TRBJ2-5; 8 bases map to TRBD1. The V and J ends lost 3 bases and 3 bases, in that order; junction bases with no gene match: 4. The CDR3 is 14 residues long. Germline CDR1 reads SGDLS; CDR2 reads YYNGEE. The CDR3 DNA follows: TGTGCCAGCAGCGCCTCGACAGGGGAAGAGACCCAGTACTTC. It codes for CASSASTGEETQYF.

This clone was counted at least ten times. The V and J genes are TRBV6-1 and TRBJ1-4; D is perhaps TRBD1 (5 bases). Trimming removed 1 base from V and 8 bases from J, with 14 bases in between. This CDR3 comprises 15 residues. The germline CDR1 and CDR2 sequences are MNHNS and SASEGT. The CDR3 sequence is CASSEENLGGEKLFF. The DNA for the CDR3 is TGTGCCAGCAGTGAAGAAAACCTCGGGGGGGAAAAACTGTTTTTT.

Only a few counts were recorded for this clone. The chain links TRBV15 to TRBJ2-7; the D is unclear. The J call may be in error: the DNA end matches TRBJ2-1 better. Germline V lookup: CDR1 LNHNV, CDR2 YYDKDF (reference sequence). This CDR3 is built from 13 residues. CDR3 sequence reads: CATSKDPSNEQFF. CDR3 nucleotides: TGTGCCACCAGCAAAGACCCCTCCAATGAGCAGTTCTTC.

This clone was recorded a few times. This chain uses TRBV7-3 with TRBJ2-7, with D unclear. V lost 1 base and J lost 2, with 15 bases in between. Germline assignment: CDR1 SGHTA and CDR2 FQGTGA. The CDR3 totals 16 residues. The CDR3 DNA reads TGTGCCAGCAGCTTAAACCCCTTGGACGGTGCCTACGAGCAGTACTTC. It yields the protein CASSLNPLDGAYEQYF.

This clone showed up just a few times. J is TRBJ2-5 and V is TRBV29-1; D gene unclear. The CDR3 loop spans 11 amino acids. Between the trimmed V and J ends, which lost 5 bases and 5 bases, there was a span of 9 bases. Germline V gene lookup returns CDR1 SQVTM and CDR2 ANQGSEA. CDR3 amino acids: CSVLWYETQYF. The CDR3 coding sequence is TGCAGCGTTCTCTGGTATGAGACCCAGTACTTC.

This chain joins TRBV4-1 and TRBJ1-1; tentative D call: TRBD1 (5 bases). CDR3 length equals 17 residues. CDR1 and CDR2 from the germline V gene are MGHRA and YSYEKL. Between the trimmed V and J ends, which lost 0 bases and 1 base, there was a span of 15 bases. CDR3 nucleotide sequence: TGCGCCAGCAGCCAAGATCGAAGCAGGGTTGGGAACACTGAAGCTTTCTTT. It is translated as CASSQDRSRVGNTEAFF.

The table lists this clone with a few counts. The sample has other DNA sequences that encode this CDR3 too. V is TRBV2 and J is TRBJ2-1, with a tentative D call TRBD2 (6 bases). The CDR3 has 12 residues. Germline-derived CDR1 and CDR2 are SNHLY and FYNNEI. V lost 7 bases and J lost 7, with 11 bases in between. The DNA of the CDR3 is TGTGCCAGCACTAGCGAGGGTAATGAGCAGTTCTTC. Translated: CASTSEGNEQFF.